This TCR beta chain was obtained from a study of graft-versus-host responses after intestinal transplantation. Looking at the study overall: As for transplant type, recipients had multivisceral, liver-intestinal, or isolated intestinal grafts.

This clone is a singleton in its sample. Antigen specificity is unknown. Broader study findings: Graft-donor T cell macrochimerism in patients accompanied high graft-versus-host to host-versus-graft clonal ratios in allografts.

This CDR3 comprises 13 residues. Germline loops: CDR1 SGDLS, CDR2 YYNGEE. Trimming took 3 bases from V and 8 from J, leaving 13 bases between them. This table comes from immunoSEQ multiplex PCR, and its TCRdb copy is limited to in-frame clones, with some not included. The table shows 110,000 to 150,000 clones, with 80% to 95% occurring only once. This TCR was sampled from a human donor who received an intestinal transplant. The sample here was unstimulated CD4+ T cells sorted from spleen or lymph node cells, taken before intestinal transplant. The chain carries TRBV9 and TRBJ2-3; tentatively, D is TRBD1 or TRBD2 (5 bases each). CDR3 region: CASSATRDGTQYF. DNA for the CDR3: TGTGCCAGCAGCGCGACCCGGGACGGTACGCAGTATTTT. Full variable domain (remainder filled in from reference TRBV9 and TRBJ2-3): DSGVTQTPKHLITATGQRVTLRCSPRSGDLSVYWYQQSLDQGLQFLIQYYNGEERAKGNILERFSAQQFPDLHSELNLSSLELGDSALYFCASSATRDGTQYFGPGTRLTVL.